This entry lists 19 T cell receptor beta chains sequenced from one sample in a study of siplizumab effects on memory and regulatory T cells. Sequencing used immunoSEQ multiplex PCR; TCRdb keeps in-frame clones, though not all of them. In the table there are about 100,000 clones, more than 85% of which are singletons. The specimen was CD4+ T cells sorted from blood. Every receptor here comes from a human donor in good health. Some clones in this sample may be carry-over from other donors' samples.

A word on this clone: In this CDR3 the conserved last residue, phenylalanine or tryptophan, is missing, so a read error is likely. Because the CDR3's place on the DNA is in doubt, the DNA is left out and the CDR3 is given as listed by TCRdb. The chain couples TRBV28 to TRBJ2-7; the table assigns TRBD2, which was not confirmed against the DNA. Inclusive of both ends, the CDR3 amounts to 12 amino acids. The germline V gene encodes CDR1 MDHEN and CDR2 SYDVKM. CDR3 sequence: CASSPPGSSASL.

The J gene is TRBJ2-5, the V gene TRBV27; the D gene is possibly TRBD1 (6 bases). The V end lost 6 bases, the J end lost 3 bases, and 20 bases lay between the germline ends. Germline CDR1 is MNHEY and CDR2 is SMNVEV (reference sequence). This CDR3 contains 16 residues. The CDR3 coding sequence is TGTGCCAGCAGAGGTTGGGGGCAGGGCCCAGAAGAGACCCAGTACTTC. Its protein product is CASRGWGQGPEETQYF.

The CDR3, as DNA: TGTGCCAGCAGTGGTCTGGCGCGTGGCGAGCAGTACTTC. It codes for CASSGLARGEQYF. This chain connects TRBV2 to TRBJ2-7; D remains unclear. V was pared by 4 bases and J by 6 bases, with 13 bases between. Per the germline V gene, CDR1 is SNHLY and CDR2 is FYNNEI. This CDR3 spans 13 amino acids.

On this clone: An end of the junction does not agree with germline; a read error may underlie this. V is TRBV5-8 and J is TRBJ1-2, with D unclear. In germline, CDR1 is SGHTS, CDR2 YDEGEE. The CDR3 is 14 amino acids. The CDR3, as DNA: TGTGCCAGCATACGTTATCATCCACGAAAGACCTATGGCTTC. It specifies CASIRYHPRKTYGF. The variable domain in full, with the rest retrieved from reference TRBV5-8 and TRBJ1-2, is EAGVTQSPTHLIKTRGQQATLRCSPISGHTSVYWYQQALGLGLQFLLWYDEGEERNRGNFPPRFSGRQFPNYSSELNVNALELEDSALYLCASIRYHPRKTYGFGSGTRLTVV.

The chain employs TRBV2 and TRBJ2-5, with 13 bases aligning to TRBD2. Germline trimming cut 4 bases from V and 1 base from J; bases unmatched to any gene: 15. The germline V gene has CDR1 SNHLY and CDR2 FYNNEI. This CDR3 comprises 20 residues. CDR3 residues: CASSVLGTSGIRGSQETQYF. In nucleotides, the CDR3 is TGTGCCAGCAGTGTTTTAGGGACTAGCGGGATAAGAGGGTCCCAAGAGACCCAGTACTTC.

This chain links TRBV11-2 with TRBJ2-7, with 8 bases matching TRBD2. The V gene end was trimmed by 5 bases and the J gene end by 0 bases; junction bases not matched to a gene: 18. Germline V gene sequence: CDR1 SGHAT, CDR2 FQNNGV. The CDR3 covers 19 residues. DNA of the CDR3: TGTGCCAGCAGCCACCCGGCGTTGTCGACTAGCGACCTCTCCTACGAGCAGTACTTC. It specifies CASSHPALSTSDLSYEQYF.

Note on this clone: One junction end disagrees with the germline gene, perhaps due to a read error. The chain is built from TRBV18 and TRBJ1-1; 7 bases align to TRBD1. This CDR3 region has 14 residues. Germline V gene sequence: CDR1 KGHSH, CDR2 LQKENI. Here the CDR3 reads CASSQPGQNAEAFF. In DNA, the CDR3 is TGTGCCAGCTCACAACCGGGACAGAACGCTGAAGCTTTCTTT.

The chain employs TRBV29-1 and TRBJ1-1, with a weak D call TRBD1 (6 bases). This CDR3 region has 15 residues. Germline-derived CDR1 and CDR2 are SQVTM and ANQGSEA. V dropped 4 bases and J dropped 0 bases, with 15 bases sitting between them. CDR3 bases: TGCAGCGTTGTCGAAGGACAGAGTTTGAACACTGAAGCTTTCTTT. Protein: CSVVEGQSLNTEAFF. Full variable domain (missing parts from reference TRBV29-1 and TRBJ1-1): SAVISQKPSRDICQRGTSLTIQCQVDSQVTMMFWYRQQPGQSLTLIATANQGSEATYESGFVIDKFPISRPNLTFSTLTVSNMSPEDSSIYLCSVVEGQSLNTEAFFGQGTRLTVV.

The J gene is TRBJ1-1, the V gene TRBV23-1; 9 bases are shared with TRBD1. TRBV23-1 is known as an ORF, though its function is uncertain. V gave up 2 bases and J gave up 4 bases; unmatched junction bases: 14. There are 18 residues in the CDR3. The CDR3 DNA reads TGCGCCAGCAGTCAAAATTCCCCCGGACAGGGGAAAGGCACTGAAGCTTTCTTT. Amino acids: CASSQNSPGQGKGTEAFF.

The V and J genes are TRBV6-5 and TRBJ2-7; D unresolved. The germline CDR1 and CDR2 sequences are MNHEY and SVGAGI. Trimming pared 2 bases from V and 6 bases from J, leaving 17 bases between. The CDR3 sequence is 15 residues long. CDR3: CASSYAKGQRREQYF. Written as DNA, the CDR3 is TGTGCCAGCAGTTACGCTAAGGGCCAGAGGCGCGAGCAGTACTTC.

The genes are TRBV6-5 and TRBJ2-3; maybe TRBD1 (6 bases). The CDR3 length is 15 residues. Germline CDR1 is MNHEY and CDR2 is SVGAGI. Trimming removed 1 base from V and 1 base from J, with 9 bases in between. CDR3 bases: TGTGCCAGCAGTTACTGGTACAGGGGCACAGATACGCAGTATTTT. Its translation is CASSYWYRGTDTQYF.

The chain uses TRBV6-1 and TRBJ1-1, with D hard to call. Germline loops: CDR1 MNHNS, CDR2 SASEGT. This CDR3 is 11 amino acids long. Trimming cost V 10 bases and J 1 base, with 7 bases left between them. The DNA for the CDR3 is TGTGCCACCCGGAGGAACACTGAAGCTTTCTTT. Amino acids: CATRRNTEAFF.

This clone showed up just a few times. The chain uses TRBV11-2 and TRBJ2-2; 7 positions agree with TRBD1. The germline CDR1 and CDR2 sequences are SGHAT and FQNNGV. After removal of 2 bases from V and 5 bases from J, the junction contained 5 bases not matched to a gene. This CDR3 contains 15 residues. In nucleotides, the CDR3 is TGTGCCAGCAGCTTAACAGGGGAACAAACCGGGGAGCTGTTTTTT. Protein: CASSLTGEQTGELFF.

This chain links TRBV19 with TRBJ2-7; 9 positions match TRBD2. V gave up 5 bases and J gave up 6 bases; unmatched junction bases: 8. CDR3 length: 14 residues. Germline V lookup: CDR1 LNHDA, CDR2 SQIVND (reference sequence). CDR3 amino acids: CASSPLAGVGEQYF. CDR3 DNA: TGTGCCAGTAGTCCCTTAGCGGGAGTAGGCGAGCAGTACTTC.

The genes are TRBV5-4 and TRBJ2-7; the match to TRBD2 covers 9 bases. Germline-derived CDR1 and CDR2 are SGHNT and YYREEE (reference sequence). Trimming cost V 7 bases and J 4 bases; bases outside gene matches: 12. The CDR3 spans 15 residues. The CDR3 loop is CASSPGPSGIYEQYF. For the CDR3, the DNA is TGTGCCAGCTCCCCTGGGCCTAGCGGGATTTACGAGCAGTACTTC.

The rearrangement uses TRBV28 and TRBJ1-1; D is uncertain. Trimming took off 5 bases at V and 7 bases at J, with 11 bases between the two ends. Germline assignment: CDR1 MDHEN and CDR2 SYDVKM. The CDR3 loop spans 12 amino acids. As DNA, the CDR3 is TGTGCCAGCAGTCAACAGACGAATGAAGCTTTCTTT. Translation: CASSQQTNEAFF.

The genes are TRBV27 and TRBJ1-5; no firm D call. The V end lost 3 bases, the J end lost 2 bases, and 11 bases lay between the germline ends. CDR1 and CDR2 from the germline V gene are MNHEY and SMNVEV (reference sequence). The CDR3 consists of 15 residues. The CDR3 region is CASSLRPGGNQPQHF. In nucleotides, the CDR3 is TGTGCCAGCAGTTTGCGCCCCGGTGGCAATCAGCCCCAGCATTTT.

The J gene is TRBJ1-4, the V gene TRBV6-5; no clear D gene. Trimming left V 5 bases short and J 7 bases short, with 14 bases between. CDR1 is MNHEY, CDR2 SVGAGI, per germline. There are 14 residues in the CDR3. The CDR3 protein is CASSPGWRVEKLFF. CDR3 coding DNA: TGTGCCAGCAGTCCAGGCTGGCGAGTTGAAAAACTGTTTTTT.

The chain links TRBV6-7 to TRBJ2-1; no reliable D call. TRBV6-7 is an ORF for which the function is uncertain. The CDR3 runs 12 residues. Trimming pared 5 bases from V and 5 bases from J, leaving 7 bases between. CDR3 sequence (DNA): TGTGCCAGCAGTCGGCCCGACAATGAGCAGTTCTTC. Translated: CASSRPDNEQFF.